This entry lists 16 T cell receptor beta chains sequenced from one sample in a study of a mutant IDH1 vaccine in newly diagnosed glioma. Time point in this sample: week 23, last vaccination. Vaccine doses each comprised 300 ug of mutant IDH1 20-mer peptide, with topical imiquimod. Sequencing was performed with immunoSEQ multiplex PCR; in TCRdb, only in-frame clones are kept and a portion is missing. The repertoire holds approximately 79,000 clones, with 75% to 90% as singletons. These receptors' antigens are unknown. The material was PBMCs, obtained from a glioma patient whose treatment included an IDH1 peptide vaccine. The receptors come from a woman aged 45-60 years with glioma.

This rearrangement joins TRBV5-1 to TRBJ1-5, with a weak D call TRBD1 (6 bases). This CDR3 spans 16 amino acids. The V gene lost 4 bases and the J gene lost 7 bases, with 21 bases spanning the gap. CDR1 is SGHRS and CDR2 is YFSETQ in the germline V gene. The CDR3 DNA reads TGCGCCAGCAGCCCGGGGGGGGCCGAGGGTAGGCAGCCCCAGCATTTT. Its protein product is CASSPGGAEGRQPQHF.

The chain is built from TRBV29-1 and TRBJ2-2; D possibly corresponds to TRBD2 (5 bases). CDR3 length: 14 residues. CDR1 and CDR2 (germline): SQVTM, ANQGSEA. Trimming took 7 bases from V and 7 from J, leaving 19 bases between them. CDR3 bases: TGCAGCGCCGCACCCGGACTGCCTGGCGGGGAGCTGTTTTTT. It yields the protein CSAAPGLPGGELFF.

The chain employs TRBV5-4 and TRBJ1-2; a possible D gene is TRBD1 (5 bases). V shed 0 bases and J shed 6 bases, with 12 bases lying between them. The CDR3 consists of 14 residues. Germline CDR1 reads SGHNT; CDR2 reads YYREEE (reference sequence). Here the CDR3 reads CASSLAGREDGYTF. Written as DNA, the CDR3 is TGTGCCAGCAGCTTGGCCGGCAGGGAGGATGGCTACACCTTC.

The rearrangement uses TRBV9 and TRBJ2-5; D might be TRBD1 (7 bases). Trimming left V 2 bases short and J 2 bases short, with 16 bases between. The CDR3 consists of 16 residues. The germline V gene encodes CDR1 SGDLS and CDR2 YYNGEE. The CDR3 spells CASSVRHGGQQETQYF. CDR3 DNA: TGTGCCAGCAGCGTTCGGCACGGGGGACAGCAAGAGACCCAGTACTTC. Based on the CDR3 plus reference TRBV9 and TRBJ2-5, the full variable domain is DSGVTQTPKHLITATGQRVTLRCSPRSGDLSVYWYQQSLDQGLQFLIQYYNGEERAKGNILERFSAQQFPDLHSELNLSSLELGDSALYFCASSVRHGGQQETQYFGPGTRLLVL.

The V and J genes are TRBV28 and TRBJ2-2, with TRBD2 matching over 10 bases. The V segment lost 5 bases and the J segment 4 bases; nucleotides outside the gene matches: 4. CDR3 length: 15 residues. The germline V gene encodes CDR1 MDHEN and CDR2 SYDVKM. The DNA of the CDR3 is TGTGCCAGCAGTCTAGCGGGAGCCGGCACCGGGGAGCTGTTTTTT. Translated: CASSLAGAGTGELFF. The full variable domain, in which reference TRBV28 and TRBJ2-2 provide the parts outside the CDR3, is DVKVTQSSRYLVKRTGEKVFLECVQDMDHENMFWYRQDPGLGLRLIYFSYDVKMKEKGDIPEGYSVSREKKERFSLILESASTNQTSMYLCASSLAGAGTGELFFGEGSRLTVL.

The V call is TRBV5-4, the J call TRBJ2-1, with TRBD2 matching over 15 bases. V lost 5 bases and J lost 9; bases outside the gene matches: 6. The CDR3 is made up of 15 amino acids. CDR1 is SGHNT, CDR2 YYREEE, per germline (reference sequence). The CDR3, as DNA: TGTGCCAGCAGTTCTGGACTAGCGGGAGGGGGTGAGCAGTTCTTC. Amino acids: CASSSGLAGGGEQFF.

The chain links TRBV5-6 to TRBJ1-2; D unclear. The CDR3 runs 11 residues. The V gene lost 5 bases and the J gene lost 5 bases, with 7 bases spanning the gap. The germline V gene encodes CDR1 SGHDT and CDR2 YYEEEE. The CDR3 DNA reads TGTGCCAGCAGTACGGGATATGGCTACACCTTC. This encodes CASSTGYGYTF.

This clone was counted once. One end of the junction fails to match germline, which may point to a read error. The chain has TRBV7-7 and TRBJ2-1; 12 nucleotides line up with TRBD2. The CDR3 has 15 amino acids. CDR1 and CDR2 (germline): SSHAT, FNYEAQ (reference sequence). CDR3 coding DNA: TGTGCTAGCAGTCCCCTAGCGGGAGGGCCTAATGAGCAGTTCTTC. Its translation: CASSPLAGGPNEQFF.

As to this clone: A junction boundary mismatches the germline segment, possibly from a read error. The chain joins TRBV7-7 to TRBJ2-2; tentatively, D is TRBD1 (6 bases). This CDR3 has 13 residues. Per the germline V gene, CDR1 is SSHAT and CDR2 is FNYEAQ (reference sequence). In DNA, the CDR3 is TGTGCTAGCAGCGCCTCAGGGGCCGGGGAGCTGTTTTTT. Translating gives CASSASGAGELFF.

The CDR3 loop reads CAWSWELDSPLHF. CDR3 coding DNA: TGTGCCTGGAGTTGGGAGTTAGATTCACCCCTCCACTTT. This chain connects TRBV30 to TRBJ1-6; D gene uncertain. V lost 2 bases, J lost 8 bases, and 10 bases lay in between. Germline CDR1 GTSNPN, CDR2 SVGIG (reference sequence). There are 13 residues in the CDR3. Based on the CDR3 plus reference TRBV30 and TRBJ1-6, the full variable domain is SQTIHQWPATLVQPVGSPLSLECTVEGTSNPNLYWYRQAAGRGLQLLFYSVGIGQISSEVPQNLSASRPQDRQFILSSKKLLLSDSGFYLCAWSWELDSPLHFGNGTRLTVT.

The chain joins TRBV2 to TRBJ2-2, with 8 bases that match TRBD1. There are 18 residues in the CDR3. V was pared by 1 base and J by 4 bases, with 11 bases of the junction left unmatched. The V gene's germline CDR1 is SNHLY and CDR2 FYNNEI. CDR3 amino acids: CASSEEARGPRGTGELFF. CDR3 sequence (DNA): TGTGCCAGCAGTGAAGAGGCCAGGGGGCCTCGAGGCACCGGGGAGCTGTTTTTT. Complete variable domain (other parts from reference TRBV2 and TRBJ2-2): EPEVTQTPSHQVTQMGQEVILRCVPISNHLYFYWYRQILGQKVEFLVSFYNNEISEKSEIFDDQFSVERPDGSNFTLKIRSTKLEDSAMYFCASSEEARGPRGTGELFFGEGSRLTVL.

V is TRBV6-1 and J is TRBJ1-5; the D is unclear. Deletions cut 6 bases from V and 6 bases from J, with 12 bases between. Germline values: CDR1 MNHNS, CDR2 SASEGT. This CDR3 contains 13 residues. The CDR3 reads CASRDARGQPQHF. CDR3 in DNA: TGTGCCAGCAGGGATGCCCGGGGTCAGCCCCAGCATTTT.

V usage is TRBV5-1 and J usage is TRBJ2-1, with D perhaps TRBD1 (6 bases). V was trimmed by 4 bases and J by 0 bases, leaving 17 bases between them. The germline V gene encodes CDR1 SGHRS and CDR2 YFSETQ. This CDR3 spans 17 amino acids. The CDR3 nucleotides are TGCGCCAGCAGCCCTACACCCGGGACACACTCCTACAATGAGCAGTTCTTC. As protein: CASSPTPGTHSYNEQFF. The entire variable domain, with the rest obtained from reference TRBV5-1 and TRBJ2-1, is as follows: KAGVTQTPRYLIKTRGQQVTLSCSPISGHRSVSWYQQTPGQGLQFLFEYFSETQRNKGNFPGRFSGRQFSNSRSEMNVSTLELGDSALYLCASSPTPGTHSYNEQFFGPGTRLTVL.

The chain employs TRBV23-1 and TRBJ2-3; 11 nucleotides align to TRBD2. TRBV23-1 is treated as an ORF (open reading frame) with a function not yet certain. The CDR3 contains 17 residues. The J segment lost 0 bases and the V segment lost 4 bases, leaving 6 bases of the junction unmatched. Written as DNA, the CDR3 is TGCGCCAGCAGTCGCCAGGGACTAGCGGCTAGCACAGATACGCAGTATTTT. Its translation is CASSRQGLAASTDTQYF.

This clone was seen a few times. CDR3 bases: TGTGCCAGTAGTATAGCTCTCCCCACAGATACGCAGTATTTT. It translates to CASSIALPTDTQYF. V and J are TRBV19 and TRBJ2-3; no clear D gene. Germline loops: CDR1 LNHDA, CDR2 SQIVND (reference sequence). With 1 base removed from V and 2 bases from J, the gap between germline ends came to 7 bases. CDR3 size: 14 residues. Using reference TRBV19 and TRBJ2-3 for the parts outside the CDR3, the full variable domain is DGGITQSPKYLFRKEGQNVTLSCEQNLNHDAMYWYRQDPGQGLRLIYYSQIVNDFQKGDIAEGYSVSREKKESFPLTVTSAQKNPTAFYLCASSIALPTDTQYFGPGTRLTVL.

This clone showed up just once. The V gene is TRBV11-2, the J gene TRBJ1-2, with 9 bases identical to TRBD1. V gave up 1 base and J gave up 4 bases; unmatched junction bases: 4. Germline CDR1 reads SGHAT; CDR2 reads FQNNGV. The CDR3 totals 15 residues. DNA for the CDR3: TGTGCCAGCAGCTTAGGAAGACAGGGGGGCTATGGCTACACCTTC. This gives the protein CASSLGRQGGYGYTF.